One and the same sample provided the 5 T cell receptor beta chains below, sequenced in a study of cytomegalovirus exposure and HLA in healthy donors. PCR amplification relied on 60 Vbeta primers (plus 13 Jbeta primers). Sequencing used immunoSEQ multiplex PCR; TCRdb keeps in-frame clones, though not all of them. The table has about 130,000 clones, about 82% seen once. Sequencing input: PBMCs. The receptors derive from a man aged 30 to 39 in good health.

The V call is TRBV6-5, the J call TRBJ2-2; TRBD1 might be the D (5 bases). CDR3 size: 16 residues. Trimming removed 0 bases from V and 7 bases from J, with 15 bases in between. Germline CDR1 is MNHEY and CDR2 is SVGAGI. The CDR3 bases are TGTGCCAGCAGTTACTCTCGGACACCTCCGTACGGGGAGCTGTTTTTT. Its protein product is CASSYSRTPPYGELFF.

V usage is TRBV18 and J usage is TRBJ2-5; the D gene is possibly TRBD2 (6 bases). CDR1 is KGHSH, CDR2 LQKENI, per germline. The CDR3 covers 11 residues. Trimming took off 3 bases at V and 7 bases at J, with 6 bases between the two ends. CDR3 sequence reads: CASSPEGTQYF. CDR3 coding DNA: TGTGCCAGCTCACCGGAGGGGACCCAGTACTTC.

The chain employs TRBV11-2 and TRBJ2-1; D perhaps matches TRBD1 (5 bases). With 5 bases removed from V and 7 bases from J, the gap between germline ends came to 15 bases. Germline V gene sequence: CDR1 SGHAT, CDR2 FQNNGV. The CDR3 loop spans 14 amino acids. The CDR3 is CASSALFPGNEQFF. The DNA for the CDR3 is TGTGCCAGCAGCGCCCTTTTCCCAGGGAATGAGCAGTTCTTC.

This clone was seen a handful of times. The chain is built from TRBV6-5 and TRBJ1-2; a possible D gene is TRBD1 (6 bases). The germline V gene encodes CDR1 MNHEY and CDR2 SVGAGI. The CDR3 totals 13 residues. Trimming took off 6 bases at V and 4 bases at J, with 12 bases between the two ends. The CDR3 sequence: CASRFTGIYGYTF. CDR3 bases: TGTGCCAGCAGGTTTACAGGGATCTATGGCTACACCTTC.

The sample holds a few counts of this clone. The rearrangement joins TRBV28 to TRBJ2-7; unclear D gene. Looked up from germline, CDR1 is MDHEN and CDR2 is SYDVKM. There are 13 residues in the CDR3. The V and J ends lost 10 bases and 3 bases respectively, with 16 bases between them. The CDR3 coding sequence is TGTGCCACCTCCCCAGCGAGTAGCTACGAGCAGTACTTC. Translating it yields CATSPASSYEQYF.